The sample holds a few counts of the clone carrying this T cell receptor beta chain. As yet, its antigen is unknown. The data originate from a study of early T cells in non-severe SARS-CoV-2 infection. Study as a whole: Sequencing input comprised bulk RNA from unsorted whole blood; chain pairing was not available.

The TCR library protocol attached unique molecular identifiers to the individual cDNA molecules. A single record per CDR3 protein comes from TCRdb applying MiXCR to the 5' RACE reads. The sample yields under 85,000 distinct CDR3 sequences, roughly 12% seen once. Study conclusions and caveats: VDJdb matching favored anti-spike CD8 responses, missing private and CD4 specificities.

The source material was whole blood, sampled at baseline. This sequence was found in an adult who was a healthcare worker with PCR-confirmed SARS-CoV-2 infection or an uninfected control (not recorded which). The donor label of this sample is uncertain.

CDR3: CSVPPGQDYGYTF. CDR3 DNA: TGCAGCGTTCCCCCGGGACAGGACTATGGCTACACCTTC. The V gene is TRBV29-1, the J gene TRBJ1-2; 8 nucleotides align to TRBD1. CDR1 is SQVTM and CDR2 is ANQGSEA in the germline V gene. There are 13 residues in the CDR3. V was pared by 5 bases and J by 3 bases, with 5 bases of the junction left unmatched.